Listed below are T cell receptor beta chains from one sample, sequenced in a study of blood T cell repertoires in COVID-19. Produced via immunoSEQ multiplex PCR; TCRdb's table is partial and in-frame only. The sample yields some 130,000 clones, around 89% seen once. The sample comprised peripheral blood. Every receptor here comes from a man aged 60 to 75 with active or convalescent COVID-19. Each CDR3 is given with its conserved first and last residue. The D gene is left open where the match is weak. Some rows have no size entry. The others give once, few or many, or a class for an expanded clone.

CDR3 | DNA | D | size | J | V
CACSPRQRLNTEAFF | TGTGCCTGCTCACCCCGGCAGCGATTGAACACTGAAGCTTTCTTT | NA | NA | TRBJ1-1 | TRBV19
CASSRVNTEAFF | TGTGCCAGCAGCCGAGTGAACACTGAAGCTTTCTTT | NA | once | TRBJ1-1 | TRBV3-1/TRBV3-2
CASSSRLLAGNQPQHF | TGTGCCAGCAGCTCAAGACTGCTAGCGGGGAATCAGCCCCAGCATTTT | NA | few | TRBJ1-5 | TRBV7-2
CASSTGSTDTQYF | TGTGCCAGCAGTACAGGGAGCACAGATACGCAGTATTTT | NA | NA | TRBJ2-3 | TRBV6-2/TRBV6-3
CASSRDWQRGHEQYF | TGTGCCAGCAGCCGGGACTGGCAAAGAGGCCACGAGCAGTACTTC | NA | NA | TRBJ2-7 | TRBV28
CASSPLRTAQSSGNTIYF | TGTGCCAGCTCACCACTTCGGACAGCCCAGAGCTCTGGAAACACCATATATTTT | NA | NA | TRBJ1-3 | TRBV18
CASSFLPGRGGFEKLFF | TGTGCCAGCAGCTTCCTCCCCGGGAGGGGTGGATTTGAAAAACTGTTTTTT | NA | NA | TRBJ1-4 | TRBV5-8
CASSRTGGMYTEAFF | TGTGCCAGCAGCCGAACAGGGGGAATGTACACTGAAGCTTTCTTT | TRBD1 | once | TRBJ1-1 | TRBV5-5
CASSLSGTSRGDTQYF | TGTGCCAGCAGTTTATCCGGGACTAGCCGTGGGGATACGCAGTATTTT | TRBD2 | NA | TRBJ2-3 | TRBV27
CAWSPGQGRFIRDQPQHF | TGTGCCTGGAGTCCCGGACAGGGGCGATTTATACGGGATCAGCCCCAGCATTTT | TRBD1 | NA | TRBJ1-5 | TRBV30